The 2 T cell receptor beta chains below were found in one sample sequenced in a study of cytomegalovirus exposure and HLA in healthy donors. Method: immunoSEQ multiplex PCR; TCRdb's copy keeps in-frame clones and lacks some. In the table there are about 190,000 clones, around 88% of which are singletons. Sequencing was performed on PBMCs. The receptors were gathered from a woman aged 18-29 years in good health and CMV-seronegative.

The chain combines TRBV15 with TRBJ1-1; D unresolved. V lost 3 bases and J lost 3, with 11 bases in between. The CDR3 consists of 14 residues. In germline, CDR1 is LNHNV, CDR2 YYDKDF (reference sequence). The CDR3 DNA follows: TGTGCCACCAGCAGCCGAAAAAGCGACACTGAAGCTTTCTTT. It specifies CATSSRKSDTEAFF.

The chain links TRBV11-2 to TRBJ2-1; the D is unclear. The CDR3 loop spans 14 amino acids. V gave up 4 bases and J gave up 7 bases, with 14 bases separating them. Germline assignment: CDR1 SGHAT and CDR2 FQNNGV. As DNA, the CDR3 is TGTGCCAGCAGCTCGCCGACACTTTTAAATGAGCAGTTCTTC. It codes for CASSSPTLLNEQFF. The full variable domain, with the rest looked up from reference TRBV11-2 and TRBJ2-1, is EAGVAQSPRYKIIEKRQSVAFWCNPISGHATLYWYQQILGQGPKLLIQFQNNGVVDDSQLPKDRFSAERLKGVDSTLKIQPAKLEDSAVYLCASSSPTLLNEQFFGPGTRLTVL.